Listed here are 3 T cell receptor beta chains from one sample, sequenced in a study of lymphopenia after photon versus proton radiotherapy. Clones were read by immunoSEQ multiplex PCR, and TCRdb kept only the in-frame ones, dropping some. This table holds roughly 45,000 clones, 85% to 90% found once. The material sequenced was peripheral blood, taken from a patient treated with photon-based radiotherapy. The receptors shown here come from a man aged 35 to 55 with gastric cancer.

V is TRBV7-8 and J is TRBJ1-1, with a tentative D call TRBD1 (5 bases). Germline V gene data show CDR1 as SGHVS and CDR2 as FQNEAQ. Trimming removed 2 bases at V and 8 bases at J, with 9 bases between. The CDR3 is made up of 12 amino acids. Here the CDR3 reads CASSLRGAEAFF. In nucleotides, the CDR3 is TGTGCCAGCAGCTTACGAGGGGCGGAAGCTTTCTTT.

The chain uses TRBV5-4 and TRBJ2-5, with TRBD2 matching over 7 bases. Trimming removed 1 base from V and 5 bases from J; junction bases left unmatched: 2. Germline V CDR1 and CDR2: SGHNT, YYREEE (reference sequence). CDR3 length: 13 amino acids. The chain's CDR3 is CASSLSGRETQYF. The CDR3 DNA sequence: TGTGCCAGCAGCTTGTCCGGGAGGGAGACCCAGTACTTC.

This clone appeared once. The chain couples TRBV7-3 to TRBJ2-7; possible D gene TRBD1, 6 bases. CDR1 is SGHTA and CDR2 is FQGTGA in the germline V gene. The CDR3 contains 15 residues. V was pared by 1 base and J by 0 bases, with 10 bases between. The CDR3: CASSLRGPSSYEQYF. The CDR3 DNA reads as TGTGCCAGCAGCTTAAGGGGGCCCAGCTCCTACGAGCAGTACTTC.